One and the same sample provided the 32 T cell receptor beta chains below, sequenced in a study of OX40 agonist ivuxolimab in advanced cancers. Sequencing was performed with immunoSEQ multiplex PCR; in TCRdb, only in-frame clones are kept and a portion is missing. This sample has about 58,000 clones; roughly 85% occur once, and the top ten carry approximately 2.8%. The sample was CD4+ or CD8+ T cells sorted from blood, taken in a trial of the OX40 agonist ivuxolimab. The receptors derive from an adult with an advanced solid tumor such as melanoma, head and neck, liver or kidney cancer.

The chain combines TRBV6-1 with TRBJ2-3; a possible D gene is TRBD1 (6 bases). This CDR3 comprises 12 residues. Looked up from germline, CDR1 is MNHNS and CDR2 is SASEGT. V was clipped by 6 bases and J by 3 bases, with 7 bases between them. CDR3 in amino acids: CASRTGTDTQYF. The CDR3 region has the DNA TGTGCCAGCAGGACAGGTACAGATACGCAGTATTTT.

V and J are TRBV6-5 and TRBJ1-1, with 7 bases identical to TRBD1. V dropped 2 bases and J dropped 0; count of bases not matched to a gene: 3. CDR1 is MNHEY, CDR2 SVGAGI, per germline. CDR3 length: 15 amino acids. Written as DNA, the CDR3 is TGTGCCAGCAGTTACGGGGGACAGCTGAACACTGAAGCTTTCTTT. It is translated as CASSYGGQLNTEAFF.

Worth noting for this clone: At one end, the junction sequence differs from germline, possibly due to a read error. The V gene is TRBV7-3, the J gene TRBJ2-1; D is uncertain. This CDR3 has 14 residues. Germline CDR1 and CDR2: SGHTA and FQGTGA. This CDR3 reads CASSLTGAYNEQFF. DNA for the CDR3: TGTGCCAGCAGCCTAACCGGAGCATACAATGAGCAGTTCTTC.

This chain uses TRBV28 with TRBJ2-7; 7 bases line up with TRBD2. Germline-derived CDR1 and CDR2 are MDHEN and SYDVKM. The CDR3 loop spans 15 amino acids. V dropped 5 bases and J dropped 2; count of bases not matched to a gene: 9. The CDR3: CASSPSRGSAYEQYF. Here the CDR3 DNA reads TGTGCCAGCAGTCCCTCGCGGGGGTCGGCCTACGAGCAGTACTTC.

The chain carries TRBV6-5 and TRBJ2-7, with D perhaps being TRBD1 or TRBD2 (5 bases each). Trimming pared 2 bases from V and 0 bases from J, leaving 11 bases between. The germline gives CDR1 MNHEY, CDR2 SVGAGI. The CDR3 is made up of 15 amino acids. This chain's CDR3 is CASSYVLGDSYEQYF. The CDR3 coding sequence is TGTGCCAGCAGTTACGTACTGGGGGACTCCTACGAGCAGTACTTC.

This clone was counted only a few times. This rearrangement joins TRBV4-3 to TRBJ2-3; 7 bases are a match to TRBD2. The length of the CDR3 is 14 residues. The V and J ends lost 1 base and 7 bases, in that order; junction bases with no gene match: 5. The germline CDR1 and CDR2 sequences are LGHNA and YSLEER. The CDR3, as DNA: TGCGCCAGCAGCCAAGTTGGGAGGGTAAATACGCAGTATTTT. This translates into CASSQVGRVNTQYF.

This chain connects TRBV5-1 to TRBJ1-1; 9 bases are shared with TRBD1. The CDR3 sequence is 17 residues long. The V gene's germline CDR1 is SGHRS and CDR2 YFSETQ. V lost 4 bases and J lost 4; bases outside the gene matches: 14. This chain's CDR3 is CASSEYGQGKWVTEAFF. The CDR3 DNA follows: TGCGCCAGCAGCGAGTATGGACAGGGGAAATGGGTCACTGAAGCTTTCTTT.

The J gene is TRBJ1-4, the V gene TRBV6-1; possibly TRBD1 for D (5 bases). Trimming shortened V by 6 bases and J by 0 bases, and 8 bases separated the two germline ends. CDR3 length: 14 residues. Germline CDR1 is MNHNS and CDR2 is SASEGT. CDR3 bases: TGTGCCAGCAGGGGACGGCCAACTAATGAAAAACTGTTTTTT. Translating gives CASRGRPTNEKLFF.

This clone was counted between two and nine times. The gene calls are TRBV11-2 and TRBJ1-1; the D is unclear. Trimming cost V 4 bases and J 11 bases, with 14 bases left between them. The CDR3 spans 12 residues. Germline V gives CDR1 SGHAT, CDR2 FQNNGV. The DNA for the CDR3 is TGTGCCAGCAGCTCGCCCAGACACCCTGCTTTCTTT. Its translation: CASSSPRHPAFF.

V gene TRBV11-2 combines with J gene TRBJ2-3; D is tentatively TRBD1 or TRBD2 (6 bases each). Looked up from germline, CDR1 is SGHAT and CDR2 is FQNNGV. The V end lost 5 bases, the J end lost 0 bases, and 15 bases lay between the germline ends. The CDR3 runs to 16 residues. CDR3 sequence reads: CASSERGATSTDTQYF. In nucleotides, the CDR3 is TGTGCCAGCAGCGAAAGGGGGGCCACCAGCACAGATACGCAGTATTTT.

This clone was recorded a few times. This chain uses TRBV2 with TRBJ1-2, with D hard to call. The CDR3 length is 13 residues. Germline CDR1 SNHLY, CDR2 FYNNEI. V dropped 4 bases and J dropped 4 bases, with 10 bases sitting between them. This chain's CDR3 is CASSGAAAYGYTF. The CDR3, as DNA: TGTGCCAGCAGTGGGGCCGCCGCCTATGGCTACACCTTC.

V usage is TRBV28 and J usage is TRBJ1-1; TRBD1 matches 9 bases. The CDR3 consists of 16 residues. CDR1 and CDR2 from the germline V gene are MDHEN and SYDVKM. Unmatched junction bases numbered 9, after V lost 5 bases and J lost 2 bases. The CDR3 coding sequence is TGTGCCAGCAGTCTAGGGGGACAGGGATCAAACACTGAAGCTTTCTTT. Translation gives CASSLGGQGSNTEAFF.

This chain joins TRBV20-1 and TRBJ2-7; D is possibly TRBD1 (5 bases). V lost 5 bases and J 3 bases, leaving 8 bases between the germline ends. This CDR3 has 11 amino acids. CDR1 is DFQATT and CDR2 is SNEGSKA in the germline V gene (reference sequence). The CDR3 sequence: CSAQRGYEQYF. The CDR3 nucleotides are TGCAGTGCTCAAAGGGGCTACGAGCAGTACTTC.

CDR3 DNA: TGTGCCAGCAGTTCCTCGGACAGGTATTACGAGCAGTACTTC. Protein sequence: CASSSSDRYYEQYF. This rearrangement joins TRBV27 to TRBJ2-7; 7 nucleotides align to TRBD1. Germline V gene data show CDR1 as MNHEY and CDR2 as SMNVEV (reference sequence). This CDR3 has 14 amino acids. V lost 4 bases and J lost 4; bases outside the gene matches: 7.

CDR3 sequence: CASSLRGAEAFF. CDR3 nucleotides: TGTGCCAGCAGCTTACGGGGCGCCGAAGCTTTCTTT. The rearrangement links TRBV7-9 to TRBJ1-1, with D possibly being TRBD1 (5 bases). The CDR3 runs 12 residues. Germline V lookup: CDR1 SEHNR, CDR2 FQNEAQ (reference sequence). V lost 2 bases and J 8 bases, leaving 9 bases between the germline ends.

This sequence joins TRBV11-3 and TRBJ1-3; D gene unclear. CDR3 length: 10 residues. The germline V gene encodes CDR1 SGHNT and CDR2 YENEEA. V gave up 10 bases and J gave up 5 bases, with 6 bases separating them. The CDR3, as DNA: TGTGCCACCGCTAGAAACACCATATATTTT. Its protein product is CATARNTIYF.

This clone occurred a few times. V and J are TRBV30 and TRBJ2-7, with D possibly matching TRBD2 (7 bases). The germline V gene has CDR1 GTSNPN and CDR2 SVGIG (reference sequence). The ends were cut back, 2 bases at V and 10 bases at J, with 15 bases in the middle. The CDR3 runs 12 residues. In nucleotides, the CDR3 is TGTGCCTGGAGTCCTTCCGCGGGGGCCCAGTACTTC. Translated, it gives CAWSPSAGAQYF.

The DNA for the CDR3 is TGTGCCAGCAGCTTAACTAGCGGGTACGAGCAGTACTTC. Translation gives CASSLTSGYEQYF. The rearrangement links TRBV7-2 to TRBJ2-7, with TRBD2 identical over 9 bases. The V gene end was trimmed by 2 bases and the J gene end by 4 bases; junction bases not matched to a gene: 0. CDR1 is SGHTA, CDR2 FQGNSA, per germline. This CDR3 comprises 13 residues.

The CDR3 sequence: CASSLRGGDSYEQYF. Written as DNA, the CDR3 is TGTGCCAGCAGCCTACGAGGAGGTGACTCCTACGAGCAGTACTTC. The genes are TRBV9 and TRBJ2-7; TRBD2 might be the D (5 bases). The CDR3 length is 15 residues. In germline, CDR1 is SGDLS, CDR2 YYNGEE. V was cut by 4 bases and J by 0 bases, with 14 bases left in between.

This clone was recorded at least ten times. The chain has TRBV7-9 and TRBJ2-7; tentative D call: TRBD1 (6 bases). This CDR3 region has 13 residues. The germline gives CDR1 SEHNR, CDR2 FQNEAQ (reference sequence). V was pared by 8 bases and J by 5 bases, with 16 bases between. Here the CDR3 reads CASGGGRGDEQYF. CDR3 sequence (DNA): TGTGCCAGCGGCGGCGGCAGGGGCGACGAGCAGTACTTC.

This clone showed up just once. This chain's CDR3 is CASSLSRQETQYF. Written as DNA, the CDR3 is TGTGCCAGCAGCTTATCACGCCAAGAGACCCAGTACTTC. J is TRBJ2-5 and V is TRBV7-2; D is ambiguous. The germline V gene has CDR1 SGHTA and CDR2 FQGNSA. The CDR3 has 13 residues. Trimming cost V 2 bases and J 1 base, with 5 bases left between them.

The chain combines TRBV6-5 with TRBJ1-2, with 8 bases aligning to TRBD1. The V gene's germline CDR1 is MNHEY and CDR2 SVGAGI. This CDR3 comprises 13 residues. V gave up 7 bases and J gave up 6 bases; unmatched junction bases: 7. The DNA of the CDR3 is TGTGCCAGCATAGACAGGGGAGGAAATGGCTACACCTTC. This translates into CASIDRGGNGYTF.

The V gene is TRBV7-2, the J gene TRBJ2-3; TRBD2 agrees at 7 bases. The germline gives CDR1 SGHTA, CDR2 FQGNSA. The length of the CDR3 is 15 residues. Trimming at V came to 8 bases and at J to 2 bases, leaving 10 bases not matched to a gene. CDR3 nucleotides: TGTGCCAGCGGCCTCGGGGGGAAATACACAGATACGCAGTATTTT. Protein product: CASGLGGKYTDTQYF.

J is TRBJ1-4 and V is TRBV19; a possible D gene is TRBD1 (5 bases). The CDR3 is 19 residues long. V was pared by 3 bases and J by 4 bases, with 24 bases between. Germline CDR1 and CDR2: LNHDA and SQIVND (reference sequence). The CDR3 region has the DNA TGTGCCAGTAGTATTACCCTGGGACGTACGGGGGAAATTAATGAAAAACTGTTTTTT. This translates into CASSITLGRTGEINEKLFF.

This chain links TRBV30 with TRBJ2-7; no clear D. The V end lost 3 bases, the J end lost 2 bases, and 17 bases lay between the germline ends. This CDR3 has 15 residues. Germline V gives CDR1 GTSNPN, CDR2 SVGIG (reference sequence). CDR3 nucleotide sequence: TGTGCCTGGAGGCCCCGTTATGGCGTTGCCTACGAGCAGTACTTC. This encodes CAWRPRYGVAYEQYF.

The rearrangement uses TRBV18 and TRBJ2-5; D ambiguous. Trimming removed 6 bases at V and 2 bases at J, with 13 bases between. Germline lookup yields CDR1 KGHSH and CDR2 LQKENI. CDR3 size: 14 residues. CDR3 sequence: CASSLSALQETQYF. The DNA of the CDR3 is TGTGCCAGCTCCCTTTCTGCCCTGCAAGAGACCCAGTACTTC.

The J gene is TRBJ2-6, the V gene TRBV6-5, with TRBD1 identical over 7 bases. Germline assignment: CDR1 MNHEY and CDR2 SVGAGI. The CDR3 covers 16 residues. J gave up 2 bases and V 2 bases, and 3 bases lay outside the gene matches. The CDR3 DNA follows: TGTGCCAGCAGTTACGAGGGGGCGACTGGGGCCAACGTCCTGACTTTC. Its protein is CASSYEGATGANVLTF.

This chain uses TRBV29-1 with TRBJ2-7; D may be TRBD1 (6 bases). Trimming shortened V by 3 bases and J by 0 bases, and 9 bases separated the two germline ends. Germline CDR1 and CDR2: SQVTM and ANQGSEA. CDR3 length: 13 amino acids. The CDR3 region has the DNA TGCAGCGTTGAGGGGACACACTCCTACGAGCAGTACTTC. Its protein product is CSVEGTHSYEQYF.

V gene TRBV4-2 combines with J gene TRBJ1-2, with a tentative D call TRBD1 (6 bases). The ends were cut back, 0 bases at V and 4 bases at J, with 12 bases in the middle. The CDR3 runs to 15 residues. Germline V CDR1 and CDR2: LGHNA, YNFKEQ. The CDR3 sequence is CASSQDAGEAYGYTF. CDR3 nucleotide sequence: TGTGCCAGCAGCCAAGATGCAGGGGAGGCCTATGGCTACACCTTC.

The genes are TRBV7-3 and TRBJ2-3; 11 positions agree with TRBD1. Trimming removed 5 bases from V and 7 bases from J; junction bases left unmatched: 5. This CDR3 is 14 amino acids long. The germline V gene encodes CDR1 SGHTA and CDR2 FQGTGA. CDR3 amino acids: CASSPGTGGNTQYF. The CDR3 coding sequence is TGTGCCAGCAGCCCCGGGACAGGGGGAAATACGCAGTATTTT.

CDR3 loop: CASQWVGELFF. The CDR3 nucleotides are TGTGCCAGCCAGTGGGTCGGGGAGCTGTTTTTT. V and J are TRBV6-5 and TRBJ2-2; D is undetermined. This CDR3 comprises 11 residues. From germline, CDR1 is MNHEY and CDR2 SVGAGI. V lost 8 bases to trimming and J lost 7 bases, with 8 bases between them.

This clone was observed a few times. This chain links TRBV5-8 with TRBJ2-7; TRBD1 matches 10 bases. This CDR3 contains 13 residues. With 3 bases clipped from V and 6 bases from J, the junction kept 3 bases outside the gene matches. Germline V gene data show CDR1 as SGHTS and CDR2 as YDEGEE. The DNA of the CDR3 is TGTGCCAGCAGCTGGGGGGACAGGGGCGAGCAGTACTTC. It is translated as CASSWGDRGEQYF.